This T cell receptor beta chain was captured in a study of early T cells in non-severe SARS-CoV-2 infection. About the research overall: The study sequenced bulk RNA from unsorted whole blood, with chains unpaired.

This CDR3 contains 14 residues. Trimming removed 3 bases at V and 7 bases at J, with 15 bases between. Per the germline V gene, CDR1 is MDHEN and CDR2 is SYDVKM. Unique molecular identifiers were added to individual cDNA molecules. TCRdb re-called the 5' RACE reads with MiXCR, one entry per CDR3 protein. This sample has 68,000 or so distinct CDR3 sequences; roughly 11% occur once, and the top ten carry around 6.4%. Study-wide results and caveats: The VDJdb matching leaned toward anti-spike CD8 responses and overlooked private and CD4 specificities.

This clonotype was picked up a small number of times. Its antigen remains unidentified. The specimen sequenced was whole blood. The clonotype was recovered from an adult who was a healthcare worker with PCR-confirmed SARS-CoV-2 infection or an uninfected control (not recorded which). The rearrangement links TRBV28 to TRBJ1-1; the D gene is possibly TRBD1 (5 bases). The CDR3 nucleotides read TGTGCCAGCAGTTTGTCCCAGGGCGACAATGAAGCTTTCTTT. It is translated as CASSLSQGDNEAFF. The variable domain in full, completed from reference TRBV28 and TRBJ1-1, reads DVKVTQSSRYLVKRTGEKVFLECVQDMDHENMFWYRQDPGLGLRLIYFSYDVKMKEKGDIPEGYSVSREKKERFSLILESASTNQTSMYLCASSLSQGDNEAFFGQGTRLTVV.